This T cell receptor (beta chain) stems from a study of response to subunit inactivated influenza vaccine. General study results and limits: Authors suggested few new T cells are recruited by each seasonal influenza vaccination.

TCRdb itself ran the RT-PCR reads through MiXCR, one entry per CDR3 protein. The profile shows about 480,000 distinct CDR3 sequences, over 9.5% of them singletons. Details on this clonotype: Its antigen is unknown.

Losses at the gene ends were 0 bases for V and 2 bases for J; bases not matched to a gene: 1. In germline, CDR1 is SGHRS, CDR2 YFSETQ. This CDR3 has 15 residues. This rearrangement joins TRBV5-1 to TRBJ2-1; 8 bases align to TRBD1. The material sequenced was PBMCs from blood, taken 45 days after vaccination. The TCR comes from a man in his fifties who received an inactivated influenza vaccine. This CDR3 is CASSLGDRTYNEQFF. Here the CDR3 DNA reads TGCGCCAGCAGCTTGGGGGACAGGACCTACAATGAGCAGTTCTTC.